This T cell receptor beta chain emerged from a study of blood T cell repertoires in COVID-19. About the research overall: PBMCs, B-cell-depleted T cells, or T cells provided the cDNA or gDNA that made up the material.

All enrollees were roughly 18 to 100 years old and from about two dozen US areas. Resolution of symptoms, clearance, or two negative PCRs was present in recovered Cohort 3 donors. Germline loops: CDR1 ENHRY, CDR2 SYGVKD. The length of the CDR3 is 13 residues. Trimming left V 6 bases short and J 8 bases short, with 16 bases between. This table comes from immunoSEQ multiplex PCR, and its TCRdb copy is limited to in-frame clones, with some not included. The repertoire holds roughly 160,000 clones, with more than 80% as singletons. Sequencing was done on a sample of PBMCs or T cells enriched from blood (not recorded which). This clonotype originated in a man aged 45-65 years who had recovered from COVID-19. The J gene is TRBJ1-2, the V gene TRBV10-3; a weak D match, TRBD1 (6 bases). This CDR3 reads CAIRIPGHWGYTF. The CDR3 nucleotides read TGTGCCATCAGAATCCCGGGACATTGGGGCTACACCTTC.